The sequence of this TCR beta chain was determined in a study of cytomegalovirus exposure and HLA in healthy donors. PCR amplification relied on 60 Vbeta primers (plus 13 Jbeta primers). Method: immunoSEQ multiplex PCR; TCRdb's copy keeps in-frame clones and lacks some. The table records about 190,000 clones, 75% to 90% of them present only once. CDR1 and CDR2 from the germline V gene are MNHEY and SMNVEV (reference sequence). This CDR3 region has 15 residues. Trimming shortened V by 5 bases and J by 2 bases, and 16 bases separated the two germline ends. Sequences were obtained from PBMCs. The chain employs TRBV27 and TRBJ2-7; D may be TRBD1 (7 bases). The receptor was derived from a boy aged 2 to 9 in good health and CMV-seronegative. Here the CDR3 DNA reads TGTGCCAGCAGTGAAGCAGGGGGGAGCGCCTACGAGCAGTACTTC. It specifies CASSEAGGSAYEQYF.